Each of the 10 T cell receptor beta chains below was sequenced from the same sample in a study of CD8 T cells in ankylosing spondylitis. A single record per CDR3 protein comes from TCRdb applying MiXCR to the 5' RACE reads. Here the sample spans 150,000 to 200,000 distinct CDR3 sequences, around 16% being singletons. Sequencing was carried out using blood, either unsorted or a sorted T cell fraction (not recorded which). These receptor sequences come from a male donor with ankylosing spondylitis or in good health (not recorded which).

This chain joins TRBV10-3 and TRBJ2-1; D assignment may be TRBD1 or TRBD2 (5 bases each). Germline V CDR1 and CDR2: ENHRY, SYGVKD. The CDR3 has 12 amino acids. The V and J ends lost 0 bases and 9 bases respectively, with 6 bases between them. CDR3 in DNA: TGTGCCATCAGTGAGTCTGGGGGTGAGCAGTTCTTC. It codes for CAISESGGEQFF.

This clonotype was counted ten times or more. The chain joins TRBV12-3 or TRBV12-4 to TRBJ2-3; D unresolved. The CDR3 consists of 12 residues. Trimming stripped 3 bases from V and 3 bases from J, with 4 bases between. The CDR3 region is CASSLLTDTQYF. CDR3 in DNA: TGTGCCAGCAGTTTGTTAACAGATACGCAGTATTTT.

The J gene is TRBJ2-5, the V gene TRBV29-1; a possible D gene is TRBD2 (5 bases). CDR1 is SQVTM, CDR2 ANQGSEA, per germline. V lost 3 bases and J 1 base, leaving 9 bases between the germline ends. The CDR3 is 13 amino acids. In nucleotides, the CDR3 is TGCAGCGTTGAGAGCGGCTTCCAAGAGACCCAGTACTTC. Its protein product is CSVESGFQETQYF.

This clonotype was detected many times. One end of the junction is discordant with germline, which a read error may explain. The genes are TRBV5-1 and TRBJ2-2; 11 nucleotides align to TRBD2. The CDR3 runs 15 residues. CDR1 SGHRS and CDR2 YFSETQ come from the germline V gene. CDR3 coding DNA: TGTGCCAGCAGTCCTGGGACTAGCGGCACCGGGGAGCTGTTTTTT. It yields the protein CASSPGTSGTGELFF.

At least ten counts were recorded for this clonotype. The chain combines TRBV5-1 with TRBJ2-7, with 12 nucleotides matching TRBD2. V shed 4 bases, J shed 6 bases, and the junction held 5 bases outside the gene matches. The length of the CDR3 is 14 residues. Germline-derived CDR1 and CDR2 are SGHRS and YFSETQ. DNA for the CDR3: TGCGCCAGCAGCCGACTAGCGGGAGAGGGCGAGCAGTACTTC. It encodes CASSRLAGEGEQYF. Full variable domain (outside the CDR3, taken from reference TRBV5-1 and TRBJ2-7): KAGVTQTPRYLIKTRGQQVTLSCSPISGHRSVSWYQQTPGQGLQFLFEYFSETQRNKGNFPGRFSGRQFSNSRSEMNVSTLELGDSALYLCASSRLAGEGEQYFGPGTRLTVT.

A few counts support this clonotype. The CDR3 loop reads CAISRQATSPLHF. In nucleotides, the CDR3 is TGTGCCATCAGCCGACAGGCTACCTCACCCCTCCACTTT. The chain links TRBV10-3 to TRBJ1-6; D is perhaps TRBD1 (6 bases). Trimming took 6 bases from V and 10 from J, leaving 13 bases between them. Per germline, CDR1 ENHRY and CDR2 SYGVKD. The length of the CDR3 is 13 residues.

This clonotype was picked up a small number of times. V usage is TRBV28 and J usage is TRBJ2-2; unclear D gene. The V gene lost 2 bases and the J gene lost 4 bases, with 5 bases spanning the gap. Germline assignment: CDR1 MDHEN and CDR2 SYDVKM. This CDR3 spans 13 amino acids. CDR3 sequence (DNA): TGTGCCAGCAGTTTAAGAGGCACCGGGGAGCTGTTTTTT. It yields the protein CASSLRGTGELFF.

This rearrangement joins TRBV28 to TRBJ2-1; no clear D. CDR3 length: 13 amino acids. The germline V gene encodes CDR1 MDHEN and CDR2 SYDVKM. V was trimmed by 1 base and J by 15 bases, leaving 16 bases between them. The DNA for the CDR3 is TGTGCCAGCAGTTTATTAGGGCGGAGTAGTCTGTTCTTC. It is translated as CASSLLGRSSLFF.

Many counts were recorded for this clonotype. V is TRBV28 and J is TRBJ1-1; perhaps TRBD1 as D (5 bases). Germline V gene data show CDR1 as MDHEN and CDR2 as SYDVKM. The CDR3 has 14 residues. The V end was cut by 3 bases, the J end by 5 bases, with 13 bases between. The CDR3, as DNA: TGTGCCAGCAGTTTCGCCGGGGCCGTGACTGAAGCTTTCTTT. Translated: CASSFAGAVTEAFF.

The CDR3 nucleotides read TGTGCCATCAGTGACCCGGGACAGGTTGGAGAGACCCAGTACTTC. Translated: CAISDPGQVGETQYF. V is TRBV10-3 and J is TRBJ2-5; 8 bases line up with TRBD1. CDR1 is ENHRY, CDR2 SYGVKD, per germline. The CDR3 length is 15 residues. J lost 4 bases, V lost 3 bases, and 7 bases had no gene match.